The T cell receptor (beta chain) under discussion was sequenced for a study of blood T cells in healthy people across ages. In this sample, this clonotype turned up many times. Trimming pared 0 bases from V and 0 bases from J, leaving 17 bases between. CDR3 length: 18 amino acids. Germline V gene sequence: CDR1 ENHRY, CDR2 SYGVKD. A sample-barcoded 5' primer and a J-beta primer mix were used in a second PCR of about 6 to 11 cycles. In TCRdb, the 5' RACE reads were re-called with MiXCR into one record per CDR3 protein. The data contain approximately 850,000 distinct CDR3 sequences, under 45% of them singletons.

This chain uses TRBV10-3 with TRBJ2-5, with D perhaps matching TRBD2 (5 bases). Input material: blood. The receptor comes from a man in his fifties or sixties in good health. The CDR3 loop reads CAISESPGVTEYQETQYF. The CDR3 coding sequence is TGTGCCATCAGTGAGTCGCCCGGGGTAACGGAGTACCAAGAGACCCAGTACTTC.